The next 13 T cell receptor beta chains were all read from a single sample in a study of blood T cell repertoires in COVID-19. Clones were sequenced by immunoSEQ multiplex PCR, and TCRdb holds only the in-frame ones, with some missing. The sample yields fewer than 350,000 clones, 85% to 95% seen once. The source material was PBMCs or T cells enriched from blood (not recorded which). The origin of the receptors is a man aged 35 to 55 who had been exposed to COVID-19.

V usage is TRBV19 and J usage is TRBJ2-6, with a possible D match to TRBD1 (6 bases). V was trimmed by 7 bases and J by 4 bases, leaving 11 bases between them. This CDR3 spans 14 amino acids. Germline loops: CDR1 LNHDA, CDR2 SQIVND (reference sequence). The DNA for the CDR3 is TGTGCCAGTATGAGGGGGTCGGGGGCCAACGTCCTGACTTTC. Translation gives CASMRGSGANVLTF.

CDR3 amino acids: CASSIGLVSYNEQFF. CDR3 bases: TGTGCCAGTAGTATAGGACTAGTGTCCTACAATGAGCAGTTCTTC. The rearrangement joins TRBV19 to TRBJ2-1; D is perhaps TRBD2 (6 bases). V was trimmed by 1 base and J by 1 base, leaving 8 bases between them. The germline gives CDR1 LNHDA, CDR2 SQIVND (reference sequence). This CDR3 comprises 15 residues.

The V gene is TRBV18, the J gene TRBJ2-4; D possibly corresponds to TRBD2 (6 bases). Trimming cost V 5 bases and J 5 bases, with 10 bases left between them. CDR1 is KGHSH and CDR2 is LQKENI in the germline V gene. The CDR3 is 13 residues long. The CDR3 protein is CASSAGLENIQYF. CDR3 sequence (DNA): TGTGCCAGCTCAGCGGGGTTAGAAAACATTCAGTACTTC.

The J gene is TRBJ2-4, the V gene TRBV5-5, with TRBD2 as a possible D gene (5 bases). Germline CDR1 reads SGHKS; CDR2 reads YYEKEE (reference sequence). The CDR3 consists of 15 residues. The V end was cut by 0 bases, the J end by 6 bases, with 13 bases between. The CDR3 DNA follows: TGTGCCAGCAGCTTGGCCTACGGGGAGAGAAACATTCAGTACTTC. Translation: CASSLAYGERNIQYF. Filled out from reference TRBV5-5 and TRBJ2-4, the complete variable domain reads DAGVTQSPTHLIKTRGQQVTLRCSPISGHKSVSWYQQVLGQGPQFIFQYYEKEERGRGNFPDRFSARQFPNYSSELNVNALLLGDSALYLCASSLAYGERNIQYFGAGTRLSVL.

This chain links TRBV5-5 with TRBJ2-1, with TRBD2 matching 9 bases. Germline V lookup: CDR1 SGHKS, CDR2 YYEKEE (reference sequence). The CDR3 has 15 residues. The ends lost 3 bases at V and 1 base at J; junction bases unmatched: 2. For the CDR3, the DNA is TGTGCCAGCAGCTCAACTAGCGGGTCCTACAATGAGCAGTTCTTC. It yields the protein CASSSTSGSYNEQFF.

This rearrangement joins TRBV7-2 to TRBJ2-3; D is unclear. Per the germline V gene, CDR1 is SGHTA and CDR2 is FQGNSA. With 5 bases removed from V and 5 bases from J, the gap between germline ends came to 8 bases. This CDR3 has 12 residues. CDR3 sequence reads: CASSPQRDTQYF. The DNA for the CDR3 is TGTGCCAGCAGCCCGCAGCGAGATACGCAGTATTTT. Looking up the rest from reference TRBV7-2 and TRBJ2-3 gives the full variable domain: GAGVSQSPSNKVTEKGKDVELRCDPISGHTALYWYRQSLGQGLEFLIYFQGNSAPDKSGLPSDRFSAERTGGSVSTLTIQRTQQEDSAVYLCASSPQRDTQYFGPGTRLTVL.

The V gene is TRBV6-5, the J gene TRBJ1-5, with TRBD1 matching over 7 bases. CDR1 and CDR2 (germline): MNHEY, SVGAGI. Germline trimming cut 7 bases from V and 4 bases from J; bases unmatched to any gene: 4. The CDR3 runs to 13 residues. For the CDR3, the DNA is TGTGCCAGCATAGGGACAGTGAATCAGCCCCAGCATTTT. Translating it yields CASIGTVNQPQHF.

The V call is TRBV27, the J call TRBJ1-2; no definite D call. Germline values: CDR1 MNHEY, CDR2 SMNVEV (reference sequence). Trimming removed 2 bases at V and 2 bases at J, with 6 bases between. The CDR3 runs to 13 residues. The CDR3 DNA follows: TGTGCCAGCAGTTTAAGGCGGAACTATGGCTACACCTTC. Translated, it gives CASSLRRNYGYTF.

V usage is TRBV4-3 and J usage is TRBJ2-3; a possible D gene is TRBD2 (6 bases). Looked up from germline, CDR1 is LGHNA and CDR2 is YSLEER. V was trimmed by 1 base and J by 14 bases, leaving 16 bases between them. This CDR3 contains 13 residues. As DNA, the CDR3 is TGCGCCAGCAGCCAAGTCTCCCCGGGACTCAGGTATTTT. Its protein is CASSQVSPGLRYF.

The chain is built from TRBV29-1 and TRBJ1-2; TRBD1 is a possible D gene (5 bases). This CDR3 comprises 11 residues. Trimming stripped 6 bases from V and 7 bases from J, with 12 bases between. Germline V gene sequence: CDR1 SQVTM, CDR2 ANQGSEA. CDR3 in DNA: TGCAGCGTAAGCAGGGTTCTTGGCTACACCTTC. Amino acid sequence: CSVSRVLGYTF.

The rearrangement joins TRBV7-9 to TRBJ2-7; D is undetermined. This CDR3 spans 14 amino acids. Germline V gene lookup returns CDR1 SEHNR and CDR2 FQNEAQ (reference sequence). Trimming pared 1 base from V and 3 bases from J, leaving 10 bases between. DNA for the CDR3: TGTGCCAGCAGCTTAGAGGTGCGAGGCTACGAGCAGTACTTC. It yields the protein CASSLEVRGYEQYF.

The V gene is TRBV4-2, the J gene TRBJ1-4; a weak D match, TRBD1 (5 bases). V lost 0 bases and J lost 4, with 15 bases in between. Germline V gene data show CDR1 as LGHNA and CDR2 as YNFKEQ. The length of the CDR3 is 17 residues. The CDR3 sequence is CASSQDQAGGGNEKLFF. DNA for the CDR3: TGTGCCAGCAGCCAAGATCAGGCAGGCGGGGGTAATGAAAAACTGTTTTTT.

The genes are TRBV4-1 and TRBJ1-6; 7 nucleotides align to TRBD1. The CDR3 spans 16 residues. Germline V CDR1 and CDR2: MGHRA, YSYEKL. The V gene end was trimmed by 0 bases and the J gene end by 5 bases; junction bases not matched to a gene: 4. The chain's CDR3 is CASSQDLTGDNSPLHF. As DNA, the CDR3 is TGCGCCAGCAGCCAAGATCTTACAGGGGATAATTCACCCCTCCACTTT.